Only a few counts were recorded for the clone carrying this TCR beta chain. The antigen is not known. These data belong to a study of T cell repertoires in cytomegalovirus infection. TCRdb analysed the reads with MiXCR anew, one entry per CDR3 protein. The sample has 150,000 or so distinct CDR3 sequences; roughly 20% are singletons. Sequenced here: CD8+ T cells from cultured PBMCs, sampled from culture after CMV antigen stimulation. This TCR was sampled from a human donor in good health (CMV status not recorded). Some clones in this sample may be carry-over from other donors' samples.

The CDR3 sequence is CASSSESGSNTEAFF. The CDR3 DNA follows: TGTGCCAGCAGCTCGGAGTCAGGGTCTAACACTGAAGCTTTCTTT. The rearrangement uses TRBV7-6 and TRBJ1-1; D might be TRBD1 (5 bases). The CDR3 runs 15 residues. Trimming cost V 4 bases and J 2 bases, with 14 bases left between them. From germline, CDR1 is SGHVS and CDR2 FNYEAQ.